This passage covers 32 T cell receptor beta chains from one sample sequenced in a study of immune cell composition in non-small cell lung cancer. Assay: immunoSEQ multiplex PCR; the TCRdb copy retains only in-frame clones and omits some. The data show approximately 3,100 clones, more than 70% seen once. The sequenced material came from lung tumor tissue. The source of these receptors is a human donor with non-small cell lung cancer.

The J gene is TRBJ1-3, the V gene TRBV19; 7 nucleotides align to TRBD1. V was pared by 6 bases and J by 4 bases, with 12 bases of the junction left unmatched. The CDR3 length is 16 residues. Looked up from germline, CDR1 is LNHDA and CDR2 is SQIVND (reference sequence). The CDR3 DNA is TGTGCCAGTAGGCTCACAGGGGTCCTTGCCGGAAACACCATATATTTT. The encoded protein is CASRLTGVLAGNTIYF.

The chain couples TRBV7-6 to TRBJ2-2; 8 nucleotides agree with TRBD1. Germline lookup yields CDR1 SGHVS and CDR2 FNYEAQ. The CDR3 is 16 residues long. J gave up 1 base and V 4 bases, and 5 bases lay outside the gene matches. CDR3: CASSSGGQGNTGELFF. The CDR3 DNA follows: TGTGCCAGCAGCTCCGGTGGACAGGGGAACACCGGGGAGCTGTTTTTT. Using reference TRBV7-6 and TRBJ2-2 for the parts outside the CDR3, the full variable domain is GAGVSQSPRYKVTKRGQDVALRCDPISGHVSLYWYRQALGQGPEFLTYFNYEAQQDKSGLPNDRFSAERPEGSISTLTIQRTEQRDSAMYRCASSSGGQGNTGELFFGEGSRLTVL.

To note about this clone: At the DNA level, this CDR3 is encoded by other sequences in the same sample as well. This chain uses TRBV5-1 with TRBJ2-2; unclear D gene. Trimming left V 4 bases short and J 4 bases short, with 8 bases between. The CDR3 has 13 amino acids. Germline-derived CDR1 and CDR2 are SGHRS and YFSETQ. CDR3 protein: CASSVTVTGELFF. The CDR3 coding sequence is TGCGCCAGCAGCGTGACTGTCACCGGGGAGCTGTTTTTT. Combining the CDR3 with reference TRBV5-1 and TRBJ2-2 gives the whole variable domain KAGVTQTPRYLIKTRGQQVTLSCSPISGHRSVSWYQQTPGQGLQFLFEYFSETQRNKGNFPGRFSGRQFSNSRSEMNVSTLELGDSALYLCASSVTVTGELFFGEGSRLTVL.

This chain uses TRBV27 with TRBJ1-1; no reliable D call. V was clipped by 2 bases and J by 5 bases, with 12 bases between them. From germline, CDR1 is MNHEY and CDR2 SMNVEV (reference sequence). The CDR3 has 14 amino acids. The CDR3 here is CASSLVPGMTEAFF. CDR3 in DNA: TGTGCCAGCAGTTTAGTCCCAGGCATGACTGAAGCTTTCTTT.

This clone is labeled as large. CDR3: CASSQDTRGLNYGYTF. Written as DNA, the CDR3 is TGCGCCAGCAGCCAAGACACCAGGGGTCTTAACTATGGCTACACCTTC. The rearrangement links TRBV4-1 to TRBJ1-2; tentatively, D is TRBD1 (6 bases). The CDR3 extends over 16 amino acids. CDR1 and CDR2 (germline): MGHRA, YSYEKL. Trimming took 0 bases from V and 1 from J, leaving 12 bases between them.

V and J are TRBV19 and TRBJ1-2; TRBD1 matches 9 bases. This CDR3 comprises 15 residues. The germline V gene encodes CDR1 LNHDA and CDR2 SQIVND (reference sequence). V gave up 6 bases and J gave up 8 bases; unmatched junction bases: 13. The CDR3 protein is CASRRDQGQGSGYTF. The CDR3 DNA follows: TGTGCCAGTAGAAGGGACCAAGGACAGGGGAGCGGCTACACCTTC. The whole variable domain, remainder taken from reference TRBV19 and TRBJ1-2, is DGGITQSPKYLFRKEGQNVTLSCEQNLNHDAMYWYRQDPGQGLRLIYYSQIVNDFQKGDIAEGYSVSREKKESFPLTVTSAQKNPTAFYLCASRRDQGQGSGYTFGSGTRLTVV.

This clone was seen a few times. V gene TRBV5-1 combines with J gene TRBJ1-1; no clear D gene. CDR1 is SGHRS and CDR2 is YFSETQ in the germline V gene. This CDR3 region has 14 residues. V lost 0 bases and J 1 base, leaving 7 bases between the germline ends. The DNA of the CDR3 is TGCGCCAGCAGCTTGGGCGGGTCGAACACTGAAGCTTTCTTT. It codes for CASSLGGSNTEAFF.

V usage is TRBV6-6 and J usage is TRBJ2-2; maybe TRBD2 (6 bases). The CDR3 length is 13 residues. CDR1 and CDR2 (germline): MNHNY, SVGAGI (reference sequence). Trimming shortened V by 5 bases and J by 5 bases, and 9 bases separated the two germline ends. The DNA for the CDR3 is TGTGCCAGCAGTCGCGGGGTAACCGGGGAGCTGTTTTTT. Translated, it gives CASSRGVTGELFF.

V is TRBV2 and J is TRBJ2-1, with 7 bases that match TRBD1. The CDR3 sequence is 13 residues long. Germline V lookup: CDR1 SNHLY, CDR2 FYNNEI. V lost 8 bases and J lost 7; bases outside the gene matches: 8. Here the CDR3 reads CASQGVGMNEQFF. Here the CDR3 DNA reads TGTGCCAGCCAGGGGGTCGGTATGAATGAGCAGTTCTTC.

V is TRBV5-1 and J is TRBJ2-1; weak D call: TRBD2 (6 bases). Germline V lookup: CDR1 SGHRS, CDR2 YFSETQ. Trimming pared 1 base from V and 5 bases from J, leaving 13 bases between. This CDR3 region has 15 residues. This CDR3 reads CASSLLGLRDNEQFF. The CDR3 DNA follows: TGCGCCAGCAGCTTGTTAGGACTACGGGACAATGAGCAGTTCTTC.

This clone is a singleton in its sample. This chain links TRBV7-6 with TRBJ2-3; no definite D call. Germline CDR1 reads SGHVS; CDR2 reads FNYEAQ. CDR3 size: 14 residues. Trimming left V 5 bases short and J 2 bases short, with 11 bases between. CDR3 amino acids: CASSPGLPTDTQYF. CDR3 coding DNA: TGTGCCAGCAGCCCCGGGTTGCCCACAGATACGCAGTATTTT.

The genes are TRBV25-1 and TRBJ1-3; D is possibly TRBD1 (5 bases). The V and J ends lost 1 base and 2 bases respectively, with 9 bases between them. There are 15 residues in the CDR3. The germline V gene has CDR1 MGHDK and CDR2 SYGVNS. CDR3 in amino acids: CASSEWGGAGNTIYF. CDR3 in DNA: TGTGCCAGCAGTGAATGGGGAGGGGCTGGAAACACCATATATTTT.

This clone has a single count. V gene TRBV4-1 combines with J gene TRBJ1-6; D not certain. V lost 0 bases and J lost 0, with 12 bases in between. Germline V CDR1 and CDR2: MGHRA, YSYEKL. This CDR3 spans 18 amino acids. The CDR3 DNA follows: TGCGCCAGCAGCCAAGAAGGTTCCCGGAGCTCCTATAATTCACCCCTCCACTTT. This gives the protein CASSQEGSRSSYNSPLHF.

V usage is TRBV2 and J usage is TRBJ1-1; TRBD1 might be the D (6 bases). With 8 bases removed from V and 0 bases from J, the gap between germline ends came to 10 bases. Germline V gene sequence: CDR1 SNHLY, CDR2 FYNNEI. The CDR3 consists of 13 residues. The CDR3: CASSTGMNTEAFF. The CDR3 DNA sequence: TGTGCCAGCTCCACAGGGATGAACACTGAAGCTTTCTTT.

The chain couples TRBV5-4 to TRBJ1-6; D gene unclear. The CDR3 sequence is 12 residues long. CDR1 is SGHNT and CDR2 is YYREEE in the germline V gene (reference sequence). The V end was cut by 1 base, the J end by 9 bases, with 5 bases between. The CDR3 coding sequence is TGTGCCAGCAGCTTGACATTTTCACCCCTCCACTTT. Residues: CASSLTFSPLHF.

This clone was counted a single time. This chain uses TRBV27 with TRBJ1-5, with D possibly matching TRBD1 (5 bases). Trimming took off 2 bases at V and 0 bases at J, with 11 bases between the two ends. Per the germline V gene, CDR1 is MNHEY and CDR2 is SMNVEV (reference sequence). The CDR3 consists of 16 residues. The CDR3 reads CASSLVAGNSNQPQHF. The DNA for the CDR3 is TGTGCCAGCAGTTTAGTCGCAGGGAATAGCAATCAGCCCCAGCATTTT.

The rearrangement joins TRBV19 to TRBJ1-4; 7 nucleotides agree with TRBD1. The germline V gene has CDR1 LNHDA and CDR2 SQIVND (reference sequence). The CDR3 has 14 residues. With V trimmed by 10 bases and J by 5 bases, 10 bases remained unmatched. The DNA of the CDR3 is TGTGCCATCTCGACAGGGACACCGAATGAAAAACTGTTTTTT. This gives the protein CAISTGTPNEKLFF. The full variable domain, its missing parts supplied by reference TRBV19 and TRBJ1-4, is DGGITQSPKYLFRKEGQNVTLSCEQNLNHDAMYWYRQDPGQGLRLIYYSQIVNDFQKGDIAEGYSVSREKKESFPLTVTSAQKNPTAFYLCAISTGTPNEKLFFGSGTQLSVL.

The chain uses TRBV19 and TRBJ2-1; possible D gene TRBD2, 5 bases. V lost 4 bases to trimming and J lost 6 bases, with 13 bases between them. CDR1 is LNHDA and CDR2 is SQIVND in the germline V gene (reference sequence). CDR3 length: 14 amino acids. The CDR3 DNA follows: TGTGCCAGTAGTAGGGAGACCCATTTCAATGAGCAGTTCTTC. Its translation: CASSRETHFNEQFF.

The V and J genes are TRBV6-6 and TRBJ1-1; D unresolved. V was trimmed by 7 bases and J by 3 bases, leaving 15 bases between them. Germline CDR1 and CDR2: MNHNY and SVGAGI (reference sequence). There are 14 residues in the CDR3. For the CDR3, the DNA is TGTGCCAGCACCACTGGCGGTGTGGACACTGAAGCTTTCTTT. Translation: CASTTGGVDTEAFF.

V gene TRBV5-4 combines with J gene TRBJ2-3, with D hard to call. This CDR3 is 12 amino acids long. The V end lost 4 bases, the J end lost 2 bases, and 5 bases lay between the germline ends. Germline lookup yields CDR1 SGHNT and CDR2 YYREEE (reference sequence). The CDR3 spells CASSQNTDTQYF. The CDR3 region has the DNA TGTGCCAGCAGCCAAAACACAGATACGCAGTATTTT.

CDR3 in DNA: TGTGCCAGCAGCTCGACAGGGGGCCAAGAGACCCAGTACTTC. Protein: CASSSTGGQETQYF. The chain is built from TRBV11-2 and TRBJ2-5; 9 positions match TRBD1. The CDR3 sequence is 14 residues long. V lost 4 bases to trimming and J lost 1 base; unmatched junction nucleotides: 1. From germline, CDR1 is SGHAT and CDR2 FQNNGV.

This clone was detected once. The CDR3 region has the DNA TGTGCCAGCAGCAGAACAGGGGGAGATGAAAAACTGTTTTTT. Amino acids: CASSRTGGDEKLFF. This chain joins TRBV28 and TRBJ1-4; 8 nucleotides align to TRBD1. Germline CDR1 and CDR2: MDHEN and SYDVKM. V gave up 6 bases and J gave up 6 bases; unmatched junction bases: 6. This CDR3 is built from 14 residues.

The chain carries TRBV6-1 and TRBJ1-2; D unresolved. Per the germline V gene, CDR1 is MNHNS and CDR2 is SASEGT. With 3 bases removed from V and 0 bases from J, the gap between germline ends came to 17 bases. The CDR3 has 17 residues. The CDR3 is CASSDPLRTLANYGYTF. CDR3 bases: TGTGCCAGCAGTGACCCCCTGCGGACTTTAGCTAACTATGGCTACACCTTC.

The chain carries TRBV5-6 and TRBJ2-6, with TRBD1 as a possible D gene (5 bases). The V end was cut by 0 bases, the J end by 3 bases, with 10 bases between. This CDR3 is built from 16 residues. Germline CDR1 and CDR2: SGHDT and YYEEEE. The CDR3 reads CASSLGQGFGANVLTF. Written as DNA, the CDR3 is TGTGCCAGCAGCTTGGGCCAGGGATTTGGGGCCAACGTCCTGACTTTC.

This clone was picked up a small number of times. This chain connects TRBV5-1 to TRBJ2-1, with 13 bases aligning to TRBD2. J was trimmed by 1 base and V by 2 bases; bases with no gene match: 3. Germline-derived CDR1 and CDR2 are SGHRS and YFSETQ. CDR3 length: 17 amino acids. Written as DNA, the CDR3 is TGCGCCAGCAGCTTCGGGACTAGCGGGGTTTCCTACAATGAGCAGTTCTTC. It specifies CASSFGTSGVSYNEQFF.

The chain carries TRBV27 and TRBJ2-1; 11 nucleotides match TRBD2. From germline, CDR1 is MNHEY and CDR2 SMNVEV (reference sequence). V dropped 5 bases and J dropped 4; count of bases not matched to a gene: 7. This CDR3 is built from 16 residues. CDR3 in amino acids: CASSVAGTSGYNEQFF. DNA of the CDR3: TGTGCCAGCAGTGTAGCCGGGACTAGCGGTTACAATGAGCAGTTCTTC.

This chain uses TRBV2 with TRBJ1-1, with TRBD1 matching 10 bases. Germline V gene sequence: CDR1 SNHLY, CDR2 FYNNEI. J was trimmed by 5 bases and V by 2 bases; bases with no gene match: 5. The length of the CDR3 is 15 residues. The CDR3 bases are TGTGCCAGCAGTGAATGGGGGACAGGGGCTACTGAAGCTTTCTTT. This gives the protein CASSEWGTGATEAFF.

The chain links TRBV5-1 to TRBJ2-7; 8 nucleotides agree with TRBD1. Germline V gives CDR1 SGHRS, CDR2 YFSETQ. The J segment lost 3 bases and the V segment lost 1 base, leaving 3 bases of the junction unmatched. This CDR3 contains 14 residues. CDR3 in DNA: TGCGCCAGCAGCTTGAGCAGGGGGCTCTACGAGCAGTACTTC. It specifies CASSLSRGLYEQYF.

The V gene is TRBV5-8, the J gene TRBJ2-6; maybe TRBD1 (5 bases). Germline CDR1 SGHTS, CDR2 YDEGEE. Trimming removed 2 bases from V and 1 base from J, with 16 bases in between. This CDR3 has 18 amino acids. In DNA, the CDR3 is TGTGCCAGCAGCTTCGTCTCGACAGATTATTCTGGGGCCAACGTCCTGACTTTC. This encodes CASSFVSTDYSGANVLTF.

The chain has TRBV7-8 and TRBJ1-1, with D possibly being TRBD1 (6 bases). The CDR3 consists of 14 residues. Deletions cut 5 bases from V and 6 bases from J, with 16 bases between. Per germline, CDR1 SGHVS and CDR2 FQNEAQ. CDR3 region: CASSLTGPGAEAFF. The CDR3 DNA is TGTGCCAGCAGCCTTACAGGGCCTGGAGCTGAAGCTTTCTTT. The full variable domain, its missing parts supplied by reference TRBV7-8 and TRBJ1-1, is GAGVSQSPRYKVAKRGQDVALRCDPISGHVSLFWYQQALGQGPEFLTYFQNEAQLDKSGLPSDRFFAERPEGSVSTLKIQRTQQEDSAVYLCASSLTGPGAEAFFGQGTRLTVV.

The gene calls are TRBV12-5 and TRBJ1-5; 10 positions match TRBD1. Germline assignment: CDR1 LGHNT and CDR2 FRNRAP. V shed 6 bases and J 7 bases; nucleotides not matched to a gene: 9. This CDR3 is 15 amino acids long. CDR3 DNA: TGTGCTAGTGGCAAGGACAGGGGGGTCGGACAGCCCCAGCATTTT. Translating gives CASGKDRGVGQPQHF.

This clone has more than one count but fewer than ten. The rearrangement uses TRBV5-1 and TRBJ2-1; TRBD2 agrees at 11 bases. This CDR3 has 16 residues. V shed 1 base and J 3 bases; nucleotides not matched to a gene: 3. CDR1 and CDR2 (germline): SGHRS, YFSETQ. The CDR3 reads CASSLTSGSGYNEQFF. Written as DNA, the CDR3 is TGCGCCAGCAGCTTGACTAGCGGGAGTGGCTACAATGAGCAGTTCTTC. Based on the CDR3 plus reference TRBV5-1 and TRBJ2-1, the full variable domain is KAGVTQTPRYLIKTRGQQVTLSCSPISGHRSVSWYQQTPGQGLQFLFEYFSETQRNKGNFPGRFSGRQFSNSRSEMNVSTLELGDSALYLCASSLTSGSGYNEQFFGPGTRLTVL.